This paragraph covers one T cell receptor (beta chain) sequence. The record originates from a study of T cells in Graves' hyperthyroidism and ophthalmopathy. The CDR3 contains 12 residues. Germline V gene sequence: CDR1 SNHLY, CDR2 FYNNEI. Trimming removed 3 bases at V and 9 bases at J, with 11 bases between. Amplification of TCR beta CDR3 regions used RNA as the template. Carried out on the TCR CDR3, a first-round RT-PCR used the HTBI primer set. TCRdb called the multiplex PCR reads again in MiXCR, with one record for every CDR3 protein. The top ten hold under 20% of the sample, which has roughly 500,000 distinct CDR3 sequences, under 60% seen once.

The chain carries TRBV2 and TRBJ2-5; D is uncertain. This TCR was recovered from an adult woman with Graves' disease, either hyperthyroidism or ophthalmopathy (not recorded which). Sequences were obtained from peripheral blood or thyroid tissue (not recorded which). The chain's CDR3 is CASSDMGQPQYF. The CDR3 region has the DNA TGTGCCAGCAGTGATATGGGTCAGCCCCAGTACTTC.